The rows below give T cell receptor beta chains drawn from one sample of a study of breast tumors, draining lymph nodes, adjacent tissues. Each CDR3 protein is one row after TCRdb ran MiXCR on the multiplex PCR reads. The sample records approximately 22,000 distinct CDR3 sequences, around 50% being singletons. The sample comprised breast tumor tissue. Receptor source: a female donor with breast cancer. Some clones in this sample may be carry-over from other donors' samples. CDR3s include the opening cysteine and the closing phenylalanine or tryptophan. The D gene is left open where the match is weak. Clone size is shown for a subset of rows, as once, few, many or a class of expanded clone.

abundance,len,j_gene,v_gene,d_gene,CDR3aa,CDR3nt
-,14,TRBJ2-4,TRBV10-3,-,CAISQQGVQNIQYF,TGTGCCATCAGCCAACAGGGCGTCCAAAACATTCAGTACTTC
-,10,TRBJ1-1,TRBV29-1,-,CSARNTEAFF,TGCAGCGCGAGGAACACTGAAGCTTTCTTT
many,16,TRBJ2-4,TRBV5-6,-,CASSLAAGLAKNIQYF,TGTGCCAGCAGCTTGGCCGCAGGGTTGGCCAAAAACATTCAGTACTTC
-,14,TRBJ2-7,TRBV7-3,-,CASSLLVTSYEQYF,TGTGCCAGCAGCTTGCTAGTCACGTCCTACGAGCAGTACTTC
many,13,TRBJ2-5,TRBV3-1,TRBD2,CASSGLASKTQYF,TGTGCCAGCAGTGGACTAGCGTCGAAGACCCAGTACTTC
-,12,TRBJ2-3,TRBV2,TRBD2,CASSPGLDTQYF,TGTGCCAGCAGCCCGGGACTAGACACGCAGTATTTT
many,17,TRBJ2-3,TRBV6-2/TRBV6-3,-,CASSYRRDRVYTDTQYF,TGTGCCAGCAGTTACAGGCGGGACCGTGTCTACACAGATACGCAGTATTTT
-,15,TRBJ2-1,TRBV14,TRBD2,CASSAGLAEANEQFF,TGTGCCAGCAGCGCCGGACTAGCGGAGGCGAATGAGCAGTTCTTC
-,11,TRBJ2-1,TRBV5-6,TRBD2,CASSTGTIEFF,TGTGCCAGCAGCACCGGGACTATAGAGTTCTTC
large,17,TRBJ2-3,TRBV5-1,-,CASSFSNSRGIADTQYF,TGCGCCAGCAGCTTCTCTAACTCCCGGGGTATTGCAGATACGCAGTATTTT
many,14,TRBJ2-1,TRBV11-2,-,CASSHGRADNEQFF,TGTGCCAGCAGCCACGGACGAGCAGACAATGAGCAGTTCTTC
-,16,TRBJ1-5,TRBV6-1,-,CASSASAVLSNQPQHF,TGTGCCAGCAGTGCCTCGGCCGTCCTTAGCAATCAGCCCCAGCATTTT
many,16,TRBJ2-1,TRBV18,-,CASSPPGRSSYNEQFF,TGTGCCAGCTCACCACCGGGGCGGAGCTCCTACAATGAGCAGTTCTTC
-,11,TRBJ1-2,TRBV29-1,TRBD1,CSVAQGADYTF,TGCAGCGTCGCTCAGGGGGCAGACTACACCTTC
many,13,TRBJ2-1,TRBV12-3/TRBV12-4,TRBD2,CASSPLEAGSQFF,TGTGCCAGCAGTCCCCTCGAAGCGGGGTCGCAGTTCTTC
many,14,TRBJ1-2,TRBV30,-,CAWSEGSFNYGYTF,TGTGCCTGGAGTGAGGGGAGCTTTAACTATGGCTACACCTTC
many,19,TRBJ2-1,TRBV6-2/TRBV6-3,TRBD2,CASSTPGLAGASSYNEQFF,TGTGCCAGCAGTACTCCGGGACTAGCGGGAGCGAGCTCCTACAATGAGCAGTTCTTC
-,14,TRBJ1-6,TRBV7-9,TRBD1,CVPRGCGGQSPLHF,TGTGTCCCACGGGGTTGCGGGGGACAGTCACCCCTCCACTTT